This passage covers 31 T cell receptor beta chains from one sample sequenced in a study of control samples from healthy donors and cancer patients. Produced via immunoSEQ multiplex PCR; TCRdb's table is partial and in-frame only. This sample has 96,000 or so clones, with roughly 93% found just once. Source material: blood. The receptor source for this set is a man younger than 35 in good health.

The table lists this clone with a count of one. The genes are TRBV2 and TRBJ1-2; 8 bases match TRBD1. The J segment lost 6 bases and the V segment lost 9 bases, leaving 3 bases of the junction unmatched. The CDR3 is 11 residues long. Germline assignment: CDR1 SNHLY and CDR2 FYNNEI. In nucleotides, the CDR3 is TGTGCCAGGAGGACAGGGAATGGCTACACCTTC. This encodes CARRTGNGYTF.

The V call is TRBV9, the J call TRBJ1-1; D not resolved. Germline CDR1 SGDLS, CDR2 YYNGEE. V gave up 4 bases and J gave up 1 base, with 11 bases separating them. CDR3 length equals 14 residues. Here the CDR3 DNA reads TGTGCCAGCAGCATCCGACATGAGAACACTGAAGCTTTCTTT. Translation gives CASSIRHENTEAFF.

The chain employs TRBV7-2 and TRBJ1-6, with D possibly being TRBD1 (6 bases). Trimming stripped 1 base from V and 6 bases from J, with 10 bases between. This CDR3 has 15 residues. Germline CDR1 and CDR2: SGHTA and FQGNSA. The CDR3 loop reads CASSLDRVRNSPLHF. CDR3 DNA sequence: TGTGCCAGCAGCTTAGACAGGGTGCGTAATTCACCCCTCCACTTT.

The CDR3 nucleotides are TGCGCCAGCAGCCAAGATAGGGCTAGCGGGAGACTGAATGAGCAGTTCTTC. The encoded protein is CASSQDRASGRLNEQFF. The chain recombines TRBV4-1 with TRBJ2-1, with 10 positions matching TRBD2. The CDR3 has 17 residues. CDR1 and CDR2 (germline): MGHRA, YSYEKL. Trimming removed 0 bases from V and 7 bases from J; junction bases left unmatched: 9.

The chain uses TRBV6-5 and TRBJ1-3, with 9 bases matching TRBD1. Germline-derived CDR1 and CDR2 are MNHEY and SVGAGI. CDR3 length equals 14 residues. J gave up 8 bases and V 5 bases, and 7 bases lay outside the gene matches. DNA for the CDR3: TGTGCCAGCAGTCGCCTAGACAGGGGGGACACCATATATTTT. This codes for CASSRLDRGDTIYF.

The rearrangement uses TRBV3-1 (or the pseudogene TRBV3-2) and TRBJ1-5, with TRBD1 matching 7 bases. The germline gives CDR1 LGHDT, CDR2 YNNKEL (reference sequence). The CDR3 runs 15 residues. V lost 0 bases, J lost 6 bases, and 5 bases stayed unmatched. This CDR3 reads CASSQDRGNGQPQHF. The CDR3 DNA is TGTGCCAGCAGCCAAGACAGGGGGAATGGTCAGCCCCAGCATTTT.

V is TRBV29-1 and J is TRBJ1-2, with D unclear. Trimming stripped 6 bases from V and 0 bases from J, with 8 bases between. CDR1 and CDR2 from the germline V gene are SQVTM and ANQGSEA. There are 12 residues in the CDR3. The CDR3 DNA reads as TGCAGCGTAGAGCCTTCTAACTATGGCTACACCTTC. Its translation: CSVEPSNYGYTF.

The chain couples TRBV6-5 to TRBJ2-3; 11 bases align to TRBD1. The V gene's germline CDR1 is MNHEY and CDR2 SVGAGI. The V gene end was trimmed by 7 bases and the J gene end by 12 bases; junction bases not matched to a gene: 12. This CDR3 has 14 amino acids. The CDR3 region has the DNA TGTGCCAGCACTACACGGACAGGGGGCTCAATCCAGTATTTT. Translating it yields CASTTRTGGSIQYF.

The chain joins TRBV2 to TRBJ1-5, with TRBD1 matching 10 bases. Germline lookup yields CDR1 SNHLY and CDR2 FYNNEI. V gave up 4 bases and J gave up 3 bases; unmatched junction bases: 3. The CDR3 spans 15 residues. CDR3 protein: CASSGTGGINQPQHF. Written as DNA, the CDR3 is TGTGCCAGCAGTGGGACAGGGGGAATCAATCAGCCCCAGCATTTT.

This chain links TRBV7-9 with TRBJ2-1; no definite D call. The CDR3 covers 15 residues. V lost 0 bases and J 1 base, leaving 7 bases between the germline ends. Germline V gives CDR1 SEHNR, CDR2 FQNEAQ (reference sequence). The CDR3 DNA sequence: TGTGCCAGCAGCTTAGCAGGAGATTCCTACAATGAGCAGTTCTTC. It specifies CASSLAGDSYNEQFF.

The gene calls are TRBV5-1 and TRBJ1-1; 9 bases are a match to TRBD1. V lost 0 bases to trimming and J lost 0 bases; unmatched junction nucleotides: 0. Per the germline V gene, CDR1 is SGHRS and CDR2 is YFSETQ. This CDR3 region has 15 residues. In nucleotides, the CDR3 is TGCGCCAGCAGCTTGGGGACAGGGGTGAACACTGAAGCTTTCTTT. Residues: CASSLGTGVNTEAFF.

This clone came up a few times. The chain uses TRBV7-9 and TRBJ2-1, with no clear D. V was pared by 8 bases and J by 5 bases, with 10 bases between. Germline V gene lookup returns CDR1 SEHNR and CDR2 FQNEAQ (reference sequence). The CDR3 extends over 12 amino acids. The chain's CDR3 is CASLDADNEQFF. The DNA for the CDR3 is TGTGCCAGCTTGGACGCGGACAATGAGCAGTTCTTC.

As regards this clone: Other nucleotide sequences from this sample produce the same CDR3. The chain joins TRBV2 to TRBJ2-1; D remains ambiguous. The CDR3 has 13 amino acids. V was cut by 1 base and J by 2 bases, with 3 bases left in between. Germline assignment: CDR1 SNHLY and CDR2 FYNNEI. CDR3 DNA: TGTGCCAGCAGTGAAGTTCCCTACAATGAGCAGTTCTTC. Amino acid sequence: CASSEVPYNEQFF.

The rearrangement links TRBV18 to TRBJ1-3; a possible D gene is TRBD1 (6 bases). This CDR3 is 18 amino acids long. The germline V gene has CDR1 KGHSH and CDR2 LQKENI. V dropped 3 bases and J dropped 0 bases, with 18 bases sitting between them. CDR3 region: CASSPLPLQGSSGNTIYF. The CDR3 DNA reads TGTGCCAGCTCACCCCTCCCCCTCCAGGGGTCCTCTGGAAACACCATATATTTT. Supplemented by reference TRBV18 and TRBJ1-3, the full variable domain reads NAGVMQNPRHLVRRRGQEARLRCSPMKGHSHVYWYRQLPEEGLKFMVYLQKENIIDESGMPKERFSAEFPKEGPSILRIQQVVRGDSAAYFCASSPLPLQGSSGNTIYFGEGSWLTVV.

The chain is built from TRBV7-2 and TRBJ2-7; D unclear. Trimming removed 1 base from V and 4 bases from J, with 14 bases in between. CDR1 and CDR2 (germline): SGHTA, FQGNSA. This CDR3 spans 15 amino acids. CDR3 residues: CASSLGPGSLYEQYF. CDR3 bases: TGTGCCAGCAGCTTAGGCCCGGGTTCCCTATACGAGCAGTACTTC. Based on the CDR3 plus reference TRBV7-2 and TRBJ2-7, the full variable domain is GAGVSQSPSNKVTEKGKDVELRCDPISGHTALYWYRQSLGQGLEFLIYFQGNSAPDKSGLPSDRFSAERTGGSVSTLTIQRTQQEDSAVYLCASSLGPGSLYEQYFGPGTRLTVT.

In nucleotides, the CDR3 is TGTGCCAGCAGCTTACCCCAGGATAACACCGGGGAGCTGTTTTTT. This encodes CASSLPQDNTGELFF. This sequence joins TRBV7-8 and TRBJ2-2; D remains ambiguous. The germline V and J ends were trimmed by 2 bases and 2 bases, with 9 bases remaining between them. Per germline, CDR1 SGHVS and CDR2 FQNEAQ. This CDR3 contains 15 residues.

This clone was detected once. J is TRBJ1-5 and V is TRBV6-6, with TRBD1 as a possible D gene (5 bases). Trimming removed 2 bases from V and 6 bases from J, with 17 bases in between. This CDR3 has 16 residues. In germline, CDR1 is MNHNY, CDR2 SVGAGI (reference sequence). The CDR3 nucleotides read TGTGCCAGCAGTTACCGTCTGGCTCAGGGAGGTCAGCCCCAGCATTTT. Translation gives CASSYRLAQGGQPQHF.

V usage is TRBV27 and J usage is TRBJ1-1; D is unclear. The CDR3 is 14 residues long. Germline loops: CDR1 MNHEY, CDR2 SMNVEV (reference sequence). V dropped 3 bases and J dropped 3 bases, with 11 bases sitting between them. The CDR3 nucleotides are TGTGCCAGCAGTTTGTTTGATCGGTACACTGAAGCTTTCTTT. This sequence encodes CASSLFDRYTEAFF.

This rearrangement joins TRBV5-5 to TRBJ1-3; a weak D match, TRBD1 (6 bases). From germline, CDR1 is SGHKS and CDR2 YYEKEE (reference sequence). The CDR3 loop spans 16 amino acids. V shed 2 bases and J shed 1 base, with 13 bases lying between them. DNA of the CDR3: TGTGCCAGCAGCTTACTAACAGGGCTTTCTGGAAACACCATATATTTT. Its translation: CASSLLTGLSGNTIYF.

This rearrangement joins TRBV6-5 to TRBJ1-1, with no clear D. The CDR3 runs 15 residues. The germline V and J ends were trimmed by 3 bases and 0 bases, with 11 bases remaining between them. Germline CDR1 and CDR2: MNHEY and SVGAGI. The CDR3 DNA sequence: TGTGCCAGCAGTTATAATAGCGATATGAACACTGAAGCTTTCTTT. Encoded protein: CASSYNSDMNTEAFF.

This chain links TRBV29-1 with TRBJ1-1; TRBD1 might be the D (5 bases). Germline CDR1 and CDR2: SQVTM and ANQGSEA. The CDR3 has 14 residues. V was clipped by 8 bases and J by 0 bases, with 16 bases between them. The CDR3 bases are TGCAGCTCAAGGGACGGGGAAGTGAACACTGAAGCTTTCTTT. It codes for CSSRDGEVNTEAFF.

The rearrangement uses TRBV5-1 and TRBJ2-5; D possibly matches TRBD1 or TRBD2 (5 bases each). CDR1 is SGHRS, CDR2 YFSETQ, per germline. This CDR3 has 15 residues. The V and J ends lost 5 bases and 4 bases respectively, with 18 bases between them. CDR3 nucleotide sequence: TGCGCCAGCAGAACCCCCGAGGGACGGGGAGAGACCCAGTACTTC. Translation gives CASRTPEGRGETQYF. The full variable domain, with the rest looked up from reference TRBV5-1 and TRBJ2-5, is KAGVTQTPRYLIKTRGQQVTLSCSPISGHRSVSWYQQTPGQGLQFLFEYFSETQRNKGNFPGRFSGRQFSNSRSEMNVSTLELGDSALYLCASRTPEGRGETQYFGPGTRLLVL.

The rearrangement links TRBV5-8 to TRBJ2-1; TRBD2 agrees at 10 bases. The junction had 5 bases not matched to a gene; V was cut back by 4 bases and J by 4 bases. CDR1 and CDR2 (germline): SGHTS, YDEGEE. The CDR3 has 15 residues. CDR3 coding DNA: TGTGCCAGCAGCGGGGGACTAGCGCTATACAATGAGCAGTTCTTC. Protein product: CASSGGLALYNEQFF.

This chain uses TRBV29-1 with TRBJ1-1, with 8 bases lining up with TRBD1. Germline values: CDR1 SQVTM, CDR2 ANQGSEA. Trimming at V came to 2 bases and at J to 1 base, leaving 6 bases not matched to a gene. CDR3 size: 15 residues. CDR3 loop: CSVEFEDRANTEAFF. CDR3 nucleotide sequence: TGCAGCGTTGAATTCGAGGACAGGGCGAACACTGAAGCTTTCTTT. The entire variable domain, with the rest obtained from reference TRBV29-1 and TRBJ1-1, is as follows: SAVISQKPSRDICQRGTSLTIQCQVDSQVTMMFWYRQQPGQSLTLIATANQGSEATYESGFVIDKFPISRPNLTFSTLTVSNMSPEDSSIYLCSVEFEDRANTEAFFGQGTRLTVV.

The chain combines TRBV5-1 with TRBJ2-1; D gene unclear. The CDR3 consists of 15 residues. CDR1 and CDR2 (germline): SGHRS, YFSETQ. The V end lost 3 bases, the J end lost 2 bases, and 12 bases lay between the germline ends. The CDR3 sequence is CASSYTIGPYNEQFF. In DNA, the CDR3 is TGCGCCAGCAGCTATACCATTGGGCCCTACAATGAGCAGTTCTTC.

The chain uses TRBV7-9 and TRBJ2-7; D possibly matches TRBD1 or TRBD2 (5 bases each). The germline gives CDR1 SEHNR, CDR2 FQNEAQ (reference sequence). The V and J ends lost 1 base and 2 bases respectively, with 15 bases between them. This CDR3 comprises 16 residues. CDR3 DNA: TGTGCCAGCAGCTTAGAGGTCGGGGCAGGGACCTACGAGCAGTACTTC. Translated, it gives CASSLEVGAGTYEQYF. The whole variable domain, remainder taken from reference TRBV7-9 and TRBJ2-7, is DTGVSQNPRHKITKRGQNVTFRCDPISEHNRLYWYRQTLGQGPEFLTYFQNEAQLEKSRLLSDRFSAERPKGSFSTLEIQRTEQGDSAMYLCASSLEVGAGTYEQYFGPGTRLTVT.

In this sample, this clone turned up once. The chain employs TRBV5-6 and TRBJ1-2; the match to TRBD1 covers 8 bases. Germline V gene sequence: CDR1 SGHDT, CDR2 YYEEEE. The V gene end was trimmed by 4 bases and the J gene end by 4 bases; junction bases not matched to a gene: 6. The CDR3 contains 14 residues. Here the CDR3 DNA reads TGTGCCAGCAGCAACGGACAGGGCATCTATGGCTACACCTTC. Protein: CASSNGQGIYGYTF.

The count of this clone is one. The gene calls are TRBV4-1 and TRBJ2-7; perhaps TRBD1 as D (6 bases). This CDR3 spans 15 amino acids. Trimming removed 1 base from V and 6 bases from J, with 16 bases in between. Germline CDR1 and CDR2: MGHRA and YSYEKL. The CDR3 DNA follows: TGCGCCAGCAGCCAAGTGGGGGCAGGGACGTCCGAGCAGTACTTC. This sequence encodes CASSQVGAGTSEQYF.

The gene calls are TRBV29-1 and TRBJ2-1; TRBD2 matches at 7 bases. Germline V lookup: CDR1 SQVTM, CDR2 ANQGSEA. V trimming: 3 bases; J trimming: 9 bases; junction bases outside the gene matches: 8. The CDR3 is 13 amino acids. DNA for the CDR3: TGCAGCGTTGAGGGGGGGGGAAAGAGTGAGCAGTTCTTC. This gives the protein CSVEGGGKSEQFF.

The rearrangement joins TRBV11-2 to TRBJ2-1; D is undetermined. This CDR3 is built from 17 residues. The V and J ends lost 1 base and 0 bases respectively, with 13 bases between them. Germline V lookup: CDR1 SGHAT, CDR2 FQNNGV. The CDR3 region has the DNA TGTGCCAGCAGCTTAGTACAGCTCTATGACTCCTACAATGAGCAGTTCTTC. Protein: CASSLVQLYDSYNEQFF.

J is TRBJ1-5 and V is TRBV4-2, with D uncertain. The CDR3 is made up of 16 amino acids. Between the trimmed V and J ends, which lost 0 bases and 4 bases, there was a span of 13 bases. Germline values: CDR1 LGHNA, CDR2 YNFKEQ. The DNA of the CDR3 is TGTGCCAGCAGCCAAGAACTGGACTTAGCTAATCAGCCCCAGCATTTT. This encodes CASSQELDLANQPQHF.